Included here is one T cell receptor beta chain sequence, with context. Its antigen remains unknown. The data originate from a study of shared clonotypes between healthy human individuals. Study-level points and caveats: Specimens sampled were limited to blood, with tissue repertoires likely differing. Only a few donors were included, so the genetic and exposure-history diversity represented was limited.

The method was immunoSEQ multiplex PCR; TCRdb's version includes in-frame clones alone and lacks a portion of them. The data contain fewer than 1 million clones, about 96% of them seen just once; the ten biggest clones take up less than 0.3%. The naive CD8 subset, CD45RO-negative cells positively selected for CCR7, excluded terminally differentiated effector memory CD45RA+ cells. Germline V gene lookup returns CDR1 MNHEY and CDR2 SMNVEV (reference sequence). The CDR3 covers 16 residues. V shed 6 bases and J shed 0 bases, with 17 bases lying between them. The gene calls are TRBV27 and TRBJ1-1; D gene uncertain. The sequence came from a man under 40 in good health. The source material was naive CD8+ T cells sorted from blood. The CDR3 region has the DNA TGTGCCAGCAGCGACTCCGGGGTAGCCTTGAACACTGAAGCTTTCTTT. It codes for CASSDSGVALNTEAFF.